The 3 T cell receptor beta chains presented below share a single source sample, sequenced in a study of cytomegalovirus exposure and HLA in healthy donors. The PCR had 60 Vbeta and 13 Jbeta primers. Data came from immunoSEQ multiplex PCR; TCRdb stores just in-frame clones and leaves some out. The table lists around 150,000 clones, 60% to 80% of them singletons. Sequencing was performed on PBMCs. The receptors were gathered from a woman in her forties in good health and CMV-seropositive.

The genes are TRBV6-5 and TRBJ1-1; 9 bases match TRBD1. The trim removed 4 bases at V and 1 base at J, leaving 4 bases unmatched. The CDR3 is 15 amino acids. CDR1 and CDR2 (germline): MNHEY, SVGAGI. The CDR3 sequence: CASSLQGARNTEAFF. In DNA, the CDR3 is TGTGCCAGCAGTTTACAGGGGGCTCGGAACACTGAAGCTTTCTTT.

This clone appeared once. This chain uses TRBV15 with TRBJ1-2; D call uncertain. Trimming took 0 bases from V and 1 from J, leaving 12 bases between them. Germline V CDR1 and CDR2: LNHNV, YYDKDF (reference sequence). CDR3 length: 16 residues. In DNA, the CDR3 is TGTGCCACCAGCAGAGATCTCTCGGGTTTTAACTATGGCTACACCTTC. Its translation: CATSRDLSGFNYGYTF.

The chain uses TRBV7-2 and TRBJ1-5, with 10 bases aligning to TRBD1. Germline V lookup: CDR1 SGHTA, CDR2 FQGNSA. The V and J ends lost 3 bases and 1 base, in that order; junction bases with no gene match: 3. This CDR3 has 16 residues. The CDR3 here is CASSFRQGASNQPQHF. The CDR3 region has the DNA TGTGCCAGCAGCTTTCGACAGGGGGCCAGCAATCAGCCCCAGCATTTT.